This entry lists 26 T cell receptor beta chains sequenced from one sample in a study of T cell responses to AZD1222 COVID-19 vaccine. TCRdb keeps only in-frame clones here, not all; method: immunoSEQ multiplex PCR. Of around 100,000 clones detected, around 90% appear once; the ten largest clones hold roughly 1.8%. The sequenced sample was peripheral blood, obtained on day 0 of AZD1222 vaccination. The receptors shown here come from an adult in good health.

The chain couples TRBV19 to TRBJ1-3; D might be TRBD1 (6 bases). V dropped 5 bases and J dropped 4 bases, with 15 bases sitting between them. CDR3 length equals 15 residues. Germline CDR1 reads LNHDA; CDR2 reads SQIVND (reference sequence). Here the CDR3 reads CASSWGAQAGNTIYF. CDR3 sequence (DNA): TGTGCCAGTAGTTGGGGGGCGCAAGCCGGAAACACCATATATTTT.

The CDR3 region is CASSILDRLNTGELFF. DNA of the CDR3: TGTGCCAGTAGTATATTGGACCGCTTGAACACCGGGGAGCTGTTTTTT. J is TRBJ2-2 and V is TRBV19; D uncertain. The CDR3 is 16 amino acids. The V end lost 2 bases, the J end lost 1 base, and 11 bases lay between the germline ends. Germline CDR1 and CDR2: LNHDA and SQIVND (reference sequence).

The V call is TRBV10-3, the J call TRBJ2-5; the match to TRBD1 covers 9 bases. Looked up from germline, CDR1 is ENHRY and CDR2 is SYGVKD. The CDR3 consists of 16 residues. V lost 4 bases and J lost 3; bases outside the gene matches: 9. CDR3 residues: CAISASPGQGKETQYF. The CDR3 bases are TGTGCCATCAGTGCATCCCCGGGACAGGGTAAAGAGACCCAGTACTTC.

The gene calls are TRBV6-5 and TRBJ2-5; 9 positions agree with TRBD2. The ends lost 8 bases at V and 1 base at J; junction bases unmatched: 8. Germline-derived CDR1 and CDR2 are MNHEY and SVGAGI. The CDR3 spans 15 residues. DNA of the CDR3: TGTGCCAGCGCCGCGGGACTAGCACGCCAAGAGACCCAGTACTTC. Amino acid sequence: CASAAGLARQETQYF.

In this sample, this clone turned up once. The genes are TRBV7-6 and TRBJ2-7; D is undetermined. In germline, CDR1 is SGHVS, CDR2 FNYEAQ. The V end lost 5 bases, the J end lost 3 bases, and 5 bases lay between the germline ends. This CDR3 has 11 amino acids. Written as DNA, the CDR3 is TGTGCCAGCAGCGACGGCTACGAGCAGTACTTC. This translates into CASSDGYEQYF.

The CDR3 here is CASMAQTEQFF. CDR3 in DNA: TGTGCCAGCATGGCTCAAACTGAGCAGTTCTTC. The chain uses TRBV2 and TRBJ2-1, with D unresolved. This CDR3 is 11 amino acids long. The V end lost 7 bases, the J end lost 9 bases, and 10 bases lay between the germline ends. From germline, CDR1 is SNHLY and CDR2 FYNNEI.

V and J are TRBV19 and TRBJ2-3, with 8 nucleotides matching TRBD1. The CDR3 length is 14 residues. Germline CDR1 LNHDA, CDR2 SQIVND (reference sequence). J lost 4 bases, V lost 5 bases, and 5 bases had no gene match. CDR3 sequence (DNA): TGTGCCAGTAGTGACGGACAGGGAGCAGATACGCAGTATTTT. Translating it yields CASSDGQGADTQYF.

The gene calls are TRBV10-3 and TRBJ2-2; weak D call: TRBD1 (6 bases). The V end lost 5 bases, the J end lost 6 bases, and 13 bases lay between the germline ends. The CDR3 loop spans 14 amino acids. Germline CDR1 ENHRY, CDR2 SYGVKD. The CDR3 sequence is CAISTGSHAGELFF. CDR3 in DNA: TGTGCCATCAGTACAGGGAGCCACGCCGGGGAGCTGTTTTTT.

The chain joins TRBV15 to TRBJ2-7; D is undetermined. Trimming shortened V by 0 bases and J by 0 bases, and 6 bases separated the two germline ends. This CDR3 comprises 14 residues. In germline, CDR1 is LNHNV, CDR2 YYDKDF (reference sequence). As DNA, the CDR3 is TGTGCCACCAGCAGAGAACCTTCCTCCTACGAGCAGTACTTC. Translated, it gives CATSREPSSYEQYF.

This clone occurred once. The chain uses TRBV5-1 and TRBJ1-6; tentatively, D is TRBD1 (6 bases). Trimming left V 3 bases short and J 0 bases short, with 13 bases between. This CDR3 is 17 amino acids long. CDR1 is SGHRS and CDR2 is YFSETQ in the germline V gene. CDR3 sequence: CASSSGQPTSYNSPLHF. Here the CDR3 DNA reads TGCGCCAGCAGCTCCGGACAGCCCACCTCCTATAATTCACCCCTCCACTTT.

The V and J genes are TRBV27 and TRBJ1-1; no clear D. Trimming stripped 1 base from V and 0 bases from J, with 15 bases between. Germline V gene lookup returns CDR1 MNHEY and CDR2 SMNVEV (reference sequence). The CDR3 has 17 residues. Here the CDR3 reads CASSLFSQSTMNTEAFF. CDR3 nucleotides: TGTGCCAGCAGTTTATTTTCGCAGTCAACCATGAACACTGAAGCTTTCTTT.

The chain links TRBV7-9 to TRBJ2-1; perhaps TRBD2 as D (5 bases). V was shortened by 6 bases and J by 8 bases, with 11 bases between the two germline ends. The CDR3 is 12 amino acids. Germline assignment: CDR1 SEHNR and CDR2 FQNEAQ (reference sequence). The CDR3 nucleotides are TGTGCCAGCAGACCTACTAGAGATGAGCAGTTCTTC. Translation gives CASRPTRDEQFF.

This clone appeared a single time. V gene TRBV30 combines with J gene TRBJ1-2; the D gene is possibly TRBD1 (6 bases). Between the trimmed V and J ends, which lost 7 bases and 2 bases, there was a span of 8 bases. The CDR3 extends over 11 amino acids. The germline CDR1 and CDR2 sequences are GTSNPN and SVGIG (reference sequence). CDR3 residues: CAYGQNYGYTF. The CDR3 DNA is TGTGCCTACGGACAGAACTATGGCTACACCTTC. The full variable domain, its missing parts supplied by reference TRBV30 and TRBJ1-2, is SQTIHQWPATLVQPVGSPLSLECTVEGTSNPNLYWYRQAAGRGLQLLFYSVGIGQISSEVPQNLSASRPQDRQFILSSKKLLLSDSGFYLCAYGQNYGYTFGSGTRLTVV.

This chain connects TRBV29-1 to TRBJ1-2; the D gene is possibly TRBD1 (6 bases). Between the trimmed V and J ends, which lost 0 bases and 5 bases, there was a span of 10 bases. This CDR3 is built from 13 residues. CDR1 and CDR2 (germline): SQVTM, ANQGSEA. In DNA form, the CDR3 reads TGCAGCGTTGAAGATCTACAGGGTTATGGCTACACCTTC. It specifies CSVEDLQGYGYTF.

CDR3 coding DNA: TGCGCCAGCAGCGCGGGAGGTCGAAACAATGAGCAGTTCTTC. This sequence encodes CASSAGGRNNEQFF. The genes are TRBV5-1 and TRBJ2-1; TRBD2 matches at 8 bases. The length of the CDR3 is 14 residues. With 4 bases clipped from V and 5 bases from J, the junction kept 5 bases outside the gene matches. Germline V gene lookup returns CDR1 SGHRS and CDR2 YFSETQ.

The CDR3 bases are TGTGCCTGGAGACCAGATGTGGCCGGGGAGCTGTTTTTT. Its protein is CAWRPDVAGELFF. The chain joins TRBV30 to TRBJ2-2; D call uncertain. Trimming shortened V by 3 bases and J by 6 bases, and 11 bases separated the two germline ends. Germline V gene sequence: CDR1 GTSNPN, CDR2 SVGIG (reference sequence). The length of the CDR3 is 13 residues.

The V gene is TRBV28, the J gene TRBJ2-7; the D gene is possibly TRBD1 (6 bases). The germline V and J ends were trimmed by 5 bases and 3 bases, with 20 bases remaining between them. The germline CDR1 and CDR2 sequences are MDHEN and SYDVKM. The CDR3 extends over 16 amino acids. CDR3 sequence reads: CASSPTPGQQGYEQYF. In DNA, the CDR3 is TGTGCCAGCAGTCCCACACCAGGACAGCAGGGCTACGAGCAGTACTTC.

This chain uses TRBV10-3 with TRBJ2-1, with a possible D match to TRBD1 (6 bases). CDR1 and CDR2 from the germline V gene are ENHRY and SYGVKD. V was pared by 0 bases and J by 5 bases, with 14 bases between. CDR3 size: 16 residues. CDR3 loop: CAISESTQGVHNEQFF. CDR3 DNA: TGTGCCATCAGTGAGTCGACACAGGGAGTCCACAATGAGCAGTTCTTC.

This sequence joins TRBV7-9 and TRBJ2-7; TRBD2 might be the D (7 bases). V lost 0 bases and J 6 bases, leaving 21 bases between the germline ends. The germline V gene encodes CDR1 SEHNR and CDR2 FQNEAQ (reference sequence). This CDR3 region has 17 residues. The CDR3 region has the DNA TGTGCCAGCAGCTTAGCGGGGGGGGCCAACCAGGGTCGCGAGCAGTACTTC. Its translation is CASSLAGGANQGREQYF. The complete variable domain, with remaining parts taken from reference TRBV7-9 and TRBJ2-7, reads DTGVSQNPRHKITKRGQNVTFRCDPISEHNRLYWYRQTLGQGPEFLTYFQNEAQLEKSRLLSDRFSAERPKGSFSTLEIQRTEQGDSAMYLCASSLAGGANQGREQYFGPGTRLTVT.

J is TRBJ1-6 and V is TRBV28; the match to TRBD1 covers 12 bases. Germline V lookup: CDR1 MDHEN, CDR2 SYDVKM. V trimming: 2 bases; J trimming: 10 bases; junction bases outside the gene matches: 6. This CDR3 contains 16 residues. This chain's CDR3 is CASSLVGTGGVSPLHF. DNA for the CDR3: TGTGCCAGCAGTTTAGTAGGGACAGGGGGCGTGTCACCCCTCCACTTT. The whole variable domain, filled in from reference TRBV28 and TRBJ1-6, reads DVKVTQSSRYLVKRTGEKVFLECVQDMDHENMFWYRQDPGLGLRLIYFSYDVKMKEKGDIPEGYSVSREKKERFSLILESASTNQTSMYLCASSLVGTGGVSPLHFGNGTRLTVT.

The chain has TRBV4-1 and TRBJ2-1; 9 bases are shared with TRBD2. The germline gives CDR1 MGHRA, CDR2 YSYEKL. The ends lost 0 bases at V and 6 bases at J; junction bases unmatched: 12. CDR3 size: 18 residues. The CDR3 loop is CASSQESFAGGPVNEQFF. The DNA of the CDR3 is TGCGCCAGCAGCCAAGAGAGTTTTGCGGGAGGGCCAGTCAATGAGCAGTTCTTC.

The V call is TRBV5-4, the J call TRBJ2-2; 7 bases match TRBD2. Per the germline V gene, CDR1 is SGHNT and CDR2 is YYREEE (reference sequence). CDR3 length: 15 residues. The V gene end was trimmed by 0 bases and the J gene end by 1 base; junction bases not matched to a gene: 0. CDR3 nucleotides: TGTGCCAGCAGCTTGGGCGGGGGGAACACCGGGGAGCTGTTTTTT. Encoded protein: CASSLGGGNTGELFF.

At least ten counts were recorded for this clone. This chain connects TRBV4-2 to TRBJ2-2; no definite D call. The CDR3 is 16 amino acids. Germline V CDR1 and CDR2: LGHNA, YNFKEQ. Trimming pared 0 bases from V and 2 bases from J, leaving 10 bases between. CDR3 sequence: CASSQDYQINTGELFF. The CDR3 coding sequence is TGTGCCAGCAGCCAAGATTACCAGATAAACACCGGGGAGCTGTTTTTT.

This chain uses TRBV13 with TRBJ1-1; 10 bases line up with TRBD1. There are 16 residues in the CDR3. Germline-derived CDR1 and CDR2 are PRHDT and FYEKMQ (reference sequence). Trimming at V came to 5 bases and at J to 0 bases, leaving 6 bases not matched to a gene. In DNA, the CDR3 is TGTGCCAGCAGCCCTAGGACAGGGGGGATGAACACTGAAGCTTTCTTT. This encodes CASSPRTGGMNTEAFF.

The chain links TRBV3-1 (or the pseudogene TRBV3-2) to TRBJ2-7; D is undetermined. Per the germline V gene, CDR1 is LGHDT and CDR2 is YNNKEL (reference sequence). Trimming stripped 1 base from V and 4 bases from J, with 17 bases between. The CDR3 runs to 16 residues. The DNA of the CDR3 is TGTGCCAGCAGCCAAGGGGGAAATACTAACCCGTACGAGCAGTACTTC. Its protein is CASSQGGNTNPYEQYF.

This sequence joins TRBV28 and TRBJ2-1; no reliable D call. This CDR3 contains 12 residues. In germline, CDR1 is MDHEN, CDR2 SYDVKM. Trimming pared 4 bases from V and 10 bases from J, leaving 11 bases between. The CDR3 DNA reads as TGTGCCAGCAGTTCCGGCGGTTGGGAGCAGTTCTTC. Its protein product is CASSSGGWEQFF.